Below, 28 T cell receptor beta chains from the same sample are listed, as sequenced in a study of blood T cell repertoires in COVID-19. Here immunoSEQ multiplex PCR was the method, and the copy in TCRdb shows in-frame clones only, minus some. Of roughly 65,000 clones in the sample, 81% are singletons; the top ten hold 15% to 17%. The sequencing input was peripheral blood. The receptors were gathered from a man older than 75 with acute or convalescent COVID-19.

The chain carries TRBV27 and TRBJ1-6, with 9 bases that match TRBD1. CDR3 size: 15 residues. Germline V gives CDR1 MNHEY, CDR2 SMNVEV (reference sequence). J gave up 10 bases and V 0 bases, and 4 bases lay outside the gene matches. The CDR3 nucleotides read TGTGCCAGCAGTTTATCCGGGACAGGGATCTCACCCCTCCACTTT. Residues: CASSLSGTGISPLHF.

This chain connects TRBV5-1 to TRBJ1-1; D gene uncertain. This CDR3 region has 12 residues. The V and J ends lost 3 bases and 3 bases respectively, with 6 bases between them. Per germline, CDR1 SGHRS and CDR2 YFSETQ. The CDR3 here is CASSSGYTEAFF. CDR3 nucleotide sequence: TGCGCCAGCAGCTCAGGCTACACTGAAGCTTTCTTT.

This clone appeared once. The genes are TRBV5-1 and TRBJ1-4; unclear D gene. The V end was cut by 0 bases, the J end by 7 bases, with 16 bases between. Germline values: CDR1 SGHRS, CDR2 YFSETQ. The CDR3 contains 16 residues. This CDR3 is CASSLVISGESEKLFF. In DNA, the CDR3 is TGCGCCAGCAGCTTGGTAATAAGCGGGGAGAGTGAAAAACTGTTTTTT.

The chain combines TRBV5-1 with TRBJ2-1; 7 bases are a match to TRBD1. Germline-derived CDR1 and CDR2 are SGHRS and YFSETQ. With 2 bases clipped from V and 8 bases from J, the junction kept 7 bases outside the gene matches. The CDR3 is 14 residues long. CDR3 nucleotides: TGCGCCAGCAGCTTCCGGGACAGTGTGGATGAGCAGTTCTTC. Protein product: CASSFRDSVDEQFF.

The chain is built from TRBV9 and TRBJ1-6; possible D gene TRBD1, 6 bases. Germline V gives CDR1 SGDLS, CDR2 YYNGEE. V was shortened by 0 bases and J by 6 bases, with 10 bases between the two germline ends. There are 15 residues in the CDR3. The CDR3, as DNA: TGTGCCAGCAGCGTAGTATCGGACAGTAATTCACCCCTCCACTTT. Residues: CASSVVSDSNSPLHF.

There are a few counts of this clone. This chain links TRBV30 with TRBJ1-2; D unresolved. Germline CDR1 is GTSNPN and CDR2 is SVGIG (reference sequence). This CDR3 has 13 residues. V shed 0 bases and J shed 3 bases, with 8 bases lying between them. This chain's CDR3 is CAWSVNSHYGYTF. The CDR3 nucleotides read TGTGCCTGGAGTGTAAACAGCCACTATGGCTACACCTTC.

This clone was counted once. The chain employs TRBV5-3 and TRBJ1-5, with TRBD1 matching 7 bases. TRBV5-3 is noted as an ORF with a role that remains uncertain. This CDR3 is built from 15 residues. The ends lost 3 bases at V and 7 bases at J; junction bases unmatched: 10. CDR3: CARSWARDSLQPQHF. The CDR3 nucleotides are TGTGCCAGAAGCTGGGCTAGGGACAGTCTACAGCCCCAGCATTTT.

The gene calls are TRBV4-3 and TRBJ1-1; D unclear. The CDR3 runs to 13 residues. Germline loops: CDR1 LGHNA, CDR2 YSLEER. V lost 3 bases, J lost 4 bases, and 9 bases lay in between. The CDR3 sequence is CASSHRTGTEAFF. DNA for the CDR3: TGCGCCAGCAGCCACCGAACCGGCACTGAAGCTTTCTTT.

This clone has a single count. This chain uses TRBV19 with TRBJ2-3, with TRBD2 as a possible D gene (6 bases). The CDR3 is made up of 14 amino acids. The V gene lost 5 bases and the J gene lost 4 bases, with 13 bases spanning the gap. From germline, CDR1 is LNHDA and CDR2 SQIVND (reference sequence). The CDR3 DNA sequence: TGTGCCAGTAGTCAGCCAGGAGGGGCAGATACGCAGTATTTT. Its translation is CASSQPGGADTQYF.

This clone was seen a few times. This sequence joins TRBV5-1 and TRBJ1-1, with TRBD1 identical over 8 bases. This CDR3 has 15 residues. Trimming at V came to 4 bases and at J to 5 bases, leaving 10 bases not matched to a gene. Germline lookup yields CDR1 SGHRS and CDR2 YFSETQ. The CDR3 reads CASSLGQAPPTEAFF. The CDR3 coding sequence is TGCGCCAGCAGCCTGGGACAGGCGCCACCTACTGAAGCTTTCTTT.

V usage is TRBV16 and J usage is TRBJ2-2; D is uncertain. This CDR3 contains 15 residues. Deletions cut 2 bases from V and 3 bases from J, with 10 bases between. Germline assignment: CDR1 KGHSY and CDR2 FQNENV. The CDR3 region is CASSQAGLHTGELFF. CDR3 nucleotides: TGTGCCAGCAGCCAAGCTGGGCTTCACACCGGGGAGCTGTTTTTT.

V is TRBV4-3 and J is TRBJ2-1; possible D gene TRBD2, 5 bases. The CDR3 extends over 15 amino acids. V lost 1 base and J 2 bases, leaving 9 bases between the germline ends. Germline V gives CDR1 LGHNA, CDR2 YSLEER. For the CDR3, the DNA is TGCGCCAGCAGCCAAGGGTCGACTACCTACAATGAGCAGTTCTTC. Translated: CASSQGSTTYNEQFF.

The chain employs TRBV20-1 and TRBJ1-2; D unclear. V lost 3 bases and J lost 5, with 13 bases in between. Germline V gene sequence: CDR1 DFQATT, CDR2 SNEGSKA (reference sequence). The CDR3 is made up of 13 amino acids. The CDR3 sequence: CSASLPRTYGYTF. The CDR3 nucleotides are TGCAGTGCTAGTCTTCCCCGGACTTATGGCTACACCTTC.

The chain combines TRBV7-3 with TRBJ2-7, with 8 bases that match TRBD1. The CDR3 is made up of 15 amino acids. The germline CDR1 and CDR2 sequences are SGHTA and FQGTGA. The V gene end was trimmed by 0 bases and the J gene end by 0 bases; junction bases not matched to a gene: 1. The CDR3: CASSLTGTGSYEQYF. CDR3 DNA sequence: TGTGCCAGCAGCTTAACGGGGACAGGCTCCTACGAGCAGTACTTC.

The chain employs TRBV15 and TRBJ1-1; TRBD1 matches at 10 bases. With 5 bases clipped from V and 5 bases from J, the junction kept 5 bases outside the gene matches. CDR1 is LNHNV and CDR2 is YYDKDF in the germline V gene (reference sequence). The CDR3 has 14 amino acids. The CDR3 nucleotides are TGTGCCACCAGCGGCAGGACAGGGGGGACTGAAGCTTTCTTT. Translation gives CATSGRTGGTEAFF.

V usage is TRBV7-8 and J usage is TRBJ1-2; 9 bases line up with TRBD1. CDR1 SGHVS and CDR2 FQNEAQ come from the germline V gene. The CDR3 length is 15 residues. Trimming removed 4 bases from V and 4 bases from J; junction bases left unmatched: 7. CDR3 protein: CASSSRPGQGYGYTF. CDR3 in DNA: TGTGCCAGCAGCTCCCGCCCGGGACAGGGCTATGGCTACACCTTC.

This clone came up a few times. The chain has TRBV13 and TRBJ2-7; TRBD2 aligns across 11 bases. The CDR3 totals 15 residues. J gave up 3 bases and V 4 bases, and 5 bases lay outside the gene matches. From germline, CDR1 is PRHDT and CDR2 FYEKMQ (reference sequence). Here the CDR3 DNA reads TGTGCCAGCAGCTACCTAGCGGGAGGCCGCTACGAGCAGTACTTC. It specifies CASSYLAGGRYEQYF.

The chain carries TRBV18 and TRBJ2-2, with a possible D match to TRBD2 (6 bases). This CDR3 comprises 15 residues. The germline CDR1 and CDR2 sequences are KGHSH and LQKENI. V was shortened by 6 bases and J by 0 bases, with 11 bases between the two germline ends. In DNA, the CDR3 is TGTGCCAGCTCGTATAGCGGCGCGAACACCGGGGAGCTGTTTTTT. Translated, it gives CASSYSGANTGELFF.

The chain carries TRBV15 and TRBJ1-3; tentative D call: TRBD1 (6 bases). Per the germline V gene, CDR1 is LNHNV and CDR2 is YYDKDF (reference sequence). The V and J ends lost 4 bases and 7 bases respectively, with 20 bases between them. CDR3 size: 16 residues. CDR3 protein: CATSTPRQGNRNTIYF. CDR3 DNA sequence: TGTGCCACCAGCACCCCGCGCCAGGGGAACCGGAACACCATATATTTT.

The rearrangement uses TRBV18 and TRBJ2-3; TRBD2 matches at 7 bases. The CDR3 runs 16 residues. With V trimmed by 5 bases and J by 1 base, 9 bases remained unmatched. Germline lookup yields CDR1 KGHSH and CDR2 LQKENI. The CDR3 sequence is CASSMLPTSGTDTQYF. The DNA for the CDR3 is TGTGCCAGCTCAATGTTGCCCACTAGCGGCACAGATACGCAGTATTTT.

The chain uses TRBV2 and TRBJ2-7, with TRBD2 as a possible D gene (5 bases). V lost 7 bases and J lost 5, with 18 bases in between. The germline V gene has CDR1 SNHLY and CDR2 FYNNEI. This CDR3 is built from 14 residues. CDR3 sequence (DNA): TGTGCCAGCATGAAAAGGAAAGCGGAAAACGAGCAGTACTTC. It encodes CASMKRKAENEQYF.

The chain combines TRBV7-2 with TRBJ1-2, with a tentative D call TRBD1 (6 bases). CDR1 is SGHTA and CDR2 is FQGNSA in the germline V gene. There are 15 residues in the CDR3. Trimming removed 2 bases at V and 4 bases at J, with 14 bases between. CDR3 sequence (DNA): TGTGCCAGCAGCTTAATGAAGATAGGGGGCTATGGCTACACCTTC. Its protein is CASSLMKIGGYGYTF.

The CDR3 DNA follows: TGTGCCAGCAGTTGGAGGACAGGGATCGCTGAAGCTTTCTTT. Its protein is CASSWRTGIAEAFF. The chain uses TRBV27 and TRBJ1-1; TRBD1 matches 8 bases. The CDR3 is 14 amino acids. J lost 6 bases, V lost 4 bases, and 7 bases had no gene match. CDR1 is MNHEY, CDR2 SMNVEV, per germline (reference sequence).

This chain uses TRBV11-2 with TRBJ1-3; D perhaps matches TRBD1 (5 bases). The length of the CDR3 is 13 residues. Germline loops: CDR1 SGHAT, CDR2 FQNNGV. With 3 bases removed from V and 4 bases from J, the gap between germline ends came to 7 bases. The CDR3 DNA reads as TGTGCCAGCAGCTTGGGGGGGGGAAACACCATATATTTT. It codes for CASSLGGGNTIYF.

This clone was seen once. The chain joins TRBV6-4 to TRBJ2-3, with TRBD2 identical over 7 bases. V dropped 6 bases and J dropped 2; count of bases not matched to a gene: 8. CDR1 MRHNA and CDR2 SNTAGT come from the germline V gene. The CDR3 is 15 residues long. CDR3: CASSSSGADTDTQYF. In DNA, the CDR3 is TGTGCCAGCAGCTCCAGCGGGGCGGACACAGATACGCAGTATTTT.

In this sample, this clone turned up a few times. The CDR3 spells CASSPTGNSPLHF. CDR3 bases: TGTGCCAGCAGCCCCACAGGAAATTCACCCCTCCACTTT. The V gene is TRBV5-5, the J gene TRBJ1-6, with a weak D call TRBD1 (5 bases). There are 13 residues in the CDR3. Germline values: CDR1 SGHKS, CDR2 YYEKEE (reference sequence). The V end lost 4 bases, the J end lost 7 bases, and 9 bases lay between the germline ends.

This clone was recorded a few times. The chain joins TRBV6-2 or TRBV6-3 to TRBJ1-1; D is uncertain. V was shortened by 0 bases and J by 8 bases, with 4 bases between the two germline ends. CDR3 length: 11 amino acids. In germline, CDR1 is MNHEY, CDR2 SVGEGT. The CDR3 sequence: CASSYSGEAFF. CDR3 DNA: TGTGCCAGCAGTTACTCCGGGGAAGCTTTCTTT.

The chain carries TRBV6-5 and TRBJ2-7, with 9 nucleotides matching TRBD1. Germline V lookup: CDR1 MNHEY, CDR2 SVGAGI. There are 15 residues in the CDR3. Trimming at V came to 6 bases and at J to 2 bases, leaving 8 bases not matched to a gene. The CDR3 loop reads CASRRIGTGTYEQYF. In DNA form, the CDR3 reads TGTGCCAGCAGACGGATCGGGACAGGGACCTACGAGCAGTACTTC.